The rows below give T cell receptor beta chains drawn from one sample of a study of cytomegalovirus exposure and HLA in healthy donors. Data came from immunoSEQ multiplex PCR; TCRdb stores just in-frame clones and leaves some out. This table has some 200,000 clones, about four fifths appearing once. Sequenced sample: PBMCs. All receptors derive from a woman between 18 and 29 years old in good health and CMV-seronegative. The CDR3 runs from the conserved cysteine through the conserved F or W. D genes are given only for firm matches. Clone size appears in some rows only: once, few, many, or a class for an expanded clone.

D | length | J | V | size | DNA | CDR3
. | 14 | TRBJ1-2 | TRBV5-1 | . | TGCGCCAGCAGCTTGGACAGGCCAAACTATGGCTACACCTTC | CASSLDRPNYGYTF
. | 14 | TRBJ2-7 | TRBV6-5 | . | TGTGCCAGCAGTTCTTTTCCGGGTTCCTACGAGCAGTACTTC | CASSSFPGSYEQYF
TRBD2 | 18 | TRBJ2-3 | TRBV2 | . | TGTGCCAGCAGACACAGCCGCACTAGCGGGAGACGAGGAGATACGCAGTATTTT | CASRHSRTSGRRGDTQYF
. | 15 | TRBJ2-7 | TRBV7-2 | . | TGTGCCAGCAGCTTCGGCCCAGCCGAGGGCTACGAGCAGTACTTC | CASSFGPAEGYEQYF
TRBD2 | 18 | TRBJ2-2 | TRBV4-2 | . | TGTGCCAGCAGCCCTCAACGGCCCGGACTAGCGGGCGCCGGGGAGCTGTTTTTT | CASSPQRPGLAGAGELFF
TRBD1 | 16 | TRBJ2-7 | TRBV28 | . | TGTGCCAGCAGAAAAGACAGGGCCCACTCCCTGTACGAGCAGTACTTC | CASRKDRAHSLYEQYF
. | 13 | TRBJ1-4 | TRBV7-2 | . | TGTGCCAGCAGCTTACAAGAGGGAAGGAAACTGTTTTTT | CASSLQEGRKLFF
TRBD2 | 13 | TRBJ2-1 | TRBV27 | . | TGTGCCAGCATCGGGAGGCCCTACAATGAGCAGTTCTTC | CASIGRPYNEQFF
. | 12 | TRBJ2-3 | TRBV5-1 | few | TGCGCCAGCAGCGTACAGAGAGATACGCAGTATTTT | CASSVQRDTQYF
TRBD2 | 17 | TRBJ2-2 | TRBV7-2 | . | TGTGCCAGCAGCCTCGGACTAGCGGGAGAGTTTGCCGGGGAGCTGTTTTTT | CASSLGLAGEFAGELFF
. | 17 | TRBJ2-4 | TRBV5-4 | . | TGTGCCAGCAGCTTGAATGTGATCGAGGAGCCCAAAAACATTCAGTACTTC | CASSLNVIEEPKNIQYF
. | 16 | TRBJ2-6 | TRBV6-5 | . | TGTGCCAGCAGTTACTCGGGACTTTCTGGGGCCAACGTCCTGACTTTC | CASSYSGLSGANVLTF
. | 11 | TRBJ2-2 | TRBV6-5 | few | TGTGCCAGCAGACTAGCCGGGGAGCTGTTTTTT | CASRLAGELFF
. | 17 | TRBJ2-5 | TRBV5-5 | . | TGTGCCAGCAGCTTGTTCATCAACGGGGGTGCGGAAGAGACCCAGTACTTC | CASSLFINGGAEETQYF
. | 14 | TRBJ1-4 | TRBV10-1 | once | TGCGCCAGCAGTTCAGGGGCAACTAATGAAAAACTGTTTTTT | CASSSGATNEKLFF
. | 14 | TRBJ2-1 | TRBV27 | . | TGTGCCAGCAGTTTGAACAGGGTTCAGCATGAGCAGTTCTTC | CASSLNRVQHEQFF
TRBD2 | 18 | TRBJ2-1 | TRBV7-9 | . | TGTGCCAGCAGCACAACACAGGTGGAGCGACTAGCGGGAGGAGAGCAGTTCTTC | CASSTTQVERLAGGEQFF
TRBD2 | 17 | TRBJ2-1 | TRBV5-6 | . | TGTGCCAGCAGCTTTTCGACTAGCAGGCCCTCCTACAATGAGCAGTTCTTC | CASSFSTSRPSYNEQFF
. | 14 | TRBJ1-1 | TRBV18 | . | TGTGCCAGCTCACCAAATTCCCAGAACACTGAAGCTTTCTTT | CASSPNSQNTEAFF
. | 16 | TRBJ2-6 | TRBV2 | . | TGTGCCAGCAGTGTTTGGCTCAACTCTGGGGCCAACGTCCTGACTTTC | CASSVWLNSGANVLTF
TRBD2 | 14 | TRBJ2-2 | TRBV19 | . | TGTGCCAGTAGCGCGGGAGCCCCCAGCGGGGAGCTGTTTTTT | CASSAGAPSGELFF
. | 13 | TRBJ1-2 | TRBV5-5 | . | TGTGCCAGCAGCTTGGAACAGACCTATGGCTACACCTTC | CASSLEQTYGYTF
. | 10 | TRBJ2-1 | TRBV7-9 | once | TGTGCCCACGGGTCCAATGAGCAGTTCTTC | CAHGSNEQFF
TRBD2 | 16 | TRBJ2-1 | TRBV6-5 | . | TGTGCCAGCAGTTACTCACCGGGAGGGCCCTACAATGAGCAGTTCTTC | CASSYSPGGPYNEQFF
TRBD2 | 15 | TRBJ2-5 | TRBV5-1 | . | TGCGCCAGCAGCTGGGGGACTAGCCGTAAAGAGACCCAGTACTTC | CASSWGTSRKETQYF
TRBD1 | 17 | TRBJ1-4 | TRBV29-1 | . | TGCAGCGTTCAAAACCGGGACAGGGGGACCCCTAATGAAAAACTGTTTTTT | CSVQNRDRGTPNEKLFF
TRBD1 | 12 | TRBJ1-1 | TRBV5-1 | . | TGCGCCAGCAGCTTAGACAGGGGGGAAGCTTTCTTT | CASSLDRGEAFF
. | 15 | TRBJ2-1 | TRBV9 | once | TGTGCCAGCAGCGTAGACGCGGGGACCTACAATGAGCAGTTCTTC | CASSVDAGTYNEQFF
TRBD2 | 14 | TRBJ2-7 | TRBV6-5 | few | TGTGCCAGCAGTTTCGGGACTAGCGGCTACGAGCAGTACTTC | CASSFGTSGYEQYF
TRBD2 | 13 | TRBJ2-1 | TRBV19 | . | TGTGCCAGCGGGATAGCGGGATACAATGAGCAGTTCTTC | CASGIAGYNEQFF
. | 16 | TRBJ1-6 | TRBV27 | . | TGTGCCAGCAGTTTATATGCCGGGGTGGGTAATTCACCCCTCCACTTT | CASSLYAGVGNSPLHF
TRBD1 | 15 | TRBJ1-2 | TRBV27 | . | TGTGCCAGCAGTTCCACGACAGGGGGCGAGAATGGCTACACCTTC | CASSSTTGGENGYTF
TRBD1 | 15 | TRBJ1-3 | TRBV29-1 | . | TGCAGCGTTCAGGGGACAGGGGGCTCAGGAAACACCATATATTTT | CSVQGTGGSGNTIYF
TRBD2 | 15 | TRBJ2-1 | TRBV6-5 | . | TGTGCCAGCAGTTACGCGGGAGGTGCTTACAATGAGCAGTTCTTC | CASSYAGGAYNEQFF
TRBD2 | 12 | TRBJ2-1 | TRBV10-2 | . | TGCGCCAGCAGCGGCGGGGGGAATGAGCAGTTCTTC | CASSGGGNEQFF
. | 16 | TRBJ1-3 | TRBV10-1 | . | TGCGCCAGCTCCGGGGGGCAGGACCGCTCTGGAAACACCATATATTTT | CASSGGQDRSGNTIYF
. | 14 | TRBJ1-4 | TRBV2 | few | TGTGCCAGCAGGCCGCAGTTGACGGGTGAAAAACTGTTTTTT | CASRPQLTGEKLFF
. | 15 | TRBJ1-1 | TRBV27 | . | TGTGCCAGCAGTTTGCATGGGGGGGCGCCCACTGAAGCTTTCTTT | CASSLHGGAPTEAFF
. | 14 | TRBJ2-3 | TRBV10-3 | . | TGTGCCATCAGGGAGGCGCGCTCCACAGATACGCAGTATTTT | CAIREARSTDTQYF
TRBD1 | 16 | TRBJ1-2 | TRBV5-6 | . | TGTGCCAGCAGCTCACCGACAGGGGATTTTAACTATGGCTACACCTTC | CASSSPTGDFNYGYTF
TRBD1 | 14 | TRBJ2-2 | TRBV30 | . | TGTGCCTGGACTTGGGACAGCAGTTCCGGGGAGCTGTTTTTT | CAWTWDSSSGELFF
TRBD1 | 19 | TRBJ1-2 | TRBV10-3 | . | TGTGCCATCAGTGAGTCCAGTCAGGGGGGACAGGGCGAAAACTATGGCTACACCTTC | CAISESSQGGQGENYGYTF
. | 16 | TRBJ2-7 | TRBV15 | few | TGTGCCACCAGCAGAGTGGGGAGGACGAGCTCCTACGAGCAGTACTTC | CATSRVGRTSSYEQYF
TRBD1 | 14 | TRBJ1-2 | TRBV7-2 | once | TGTGCCAGCAGCCCCCCGGGACAGGGCTCTGGCTACACCTTC | CASSPPGQGSGYTF
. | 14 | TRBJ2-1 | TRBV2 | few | TGTGCCAGCAGTGAAAGGGGGACCTACAATGAGCAGTTCTTC | CASSERGTYNEQFF
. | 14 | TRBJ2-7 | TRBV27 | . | TGTGCCAGCAGTTTAAGCTCGGGGTTCTACGAGCAGTACTTC | CASSLSSGFYEQYF
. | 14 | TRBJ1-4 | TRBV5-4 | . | TGTGCCAGCAGCCCTATACCGGAGGGCGAAAAACTGTTTTTT | CASSPIPEGEKLFF
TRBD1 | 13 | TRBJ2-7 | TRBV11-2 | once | TGTGCCAGCAGCCTGGACAGGGGTCGCGAGCAGTACTTC | CASSLDRGREQYF
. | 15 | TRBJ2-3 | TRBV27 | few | TGTGCCAGCAGTGAACAGGGTCTTAACACAGATACGCAGTATTTT | CASSEQGLNTDTQYF
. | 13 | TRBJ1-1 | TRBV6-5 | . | TGTGCCAGCAGTTACAGCGCTATAACTGAAGCTTTCTTT | CASSYSAITEAFF
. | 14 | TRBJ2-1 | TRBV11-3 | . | TGTGCCAGCAGCCAGGGGGGACTCAACAATGAGCAGTTCTTC | CASSQGGLNNEQFF
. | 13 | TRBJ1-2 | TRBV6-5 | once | TGTGCCAGCAGTTATCGAGTCAACTATGGCTACACCTTC | CASSYRVNYGYTF
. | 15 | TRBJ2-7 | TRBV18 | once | TGTGCCAGCTCACCTCGCGGGGGCATAACCTACGAGCAGTACTTC | CASSPRGGITYEQYF
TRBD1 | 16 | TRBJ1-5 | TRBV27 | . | TGTGCCAGCAGTCTGTTAACAGGGGAGGGCAATCAGCCCCAGCATTTT | CASSLLTGEGNQPQHF